The entry below describes one T cell receptor (beta chain). The antigen is unknown. Primers: 60 Vbeta forward and 13 Jbeta reverse. Sequencing used immunoSEQ multiplex PCR; TCRdb keeps in-frame clones, though not all of them. The sample carries roughly 140,000 clones, roughly 80% recorded once. Donors likely had unrecorded immune exposures despite being nominally healthy when sampled. This sample stems from a study of cytomegalovirus exposure and HLA in healthy donors. Study-wide points: V- and J-gene trimming in TCR beta was tied to a missense DCLRE1C variant by an analysis performed later.

Trimming left V 6 bases short and J 9 bases short, with 9 bases between. Germline CDR1 reads SNHLY; CDR2 reads FYNNEI. CDR3 length equals 11 residues. The rearrangement joins TRBV2 to TRBJ2-1; a weak D match, TRBD2 (5 bases). This clonotype was sampled from a woman between 50 and 59 years old in good health and CMV-seropositive. The sequencing input was PBMCs. This CDR3 reads CASSPRGEQFF. In DNA form, the CDR3 reads TGTGCCAGCAGCCCCCGGGGTGAGCAGTTCTTC.